Presented here are 24 T cell receptor beta chains from one specimen sequenced in a study of T-cell reconstitution after alpha-beta-depleted transplantation in children. Preparation of the TCRbeta library was carried out with unique molecular identifiers. TCRdb reprocessed the PCR reads with MiXCR, giving one entry per CDR3 protein. The sample records under 250,000 distinct CDR3 sequences, approximately 7% being singletons. Sequencing was performed on PBMCs, taken before TCRalphabeta/CD19-depleted stem cell transplant. These TCRs come from a boy between 2 and 10 years old with acute lymphoblastic leukemia, due to receive a stem cell transplant.

The gene calls are TRBV5-6 and TRBJ1-2; 8 nucleotides match TRBD1. The junction had 10 bases not matched to a gene; V was cut back by 1 base and J by 2 bases. Germline CDR1 and CDR2: SGHDT and YYEEEE. This CDR3 is built from 17 residues. CDR3 amino acids: CASSLQSWDRWNYGYTF. CDR3 bases: TGTGCCAGCAGCTTGCAATCGTGGGACAGGTGGAACTATGGCTACACCTTC.

This clonotype was seen more than once but under ten times. The chain is built from TRBV24-1 and TRBJ2-1; D is perhaps TRBD1 (8 bases). Germline V lookup: CDR1 KGHDR, CDR2 SFDVKD. Trimming shortened V by 3 bases and J by 8 bases, and 31 bases separated the two germline ends. The CDR3 totals 20 residues. The CDR3: CATSDKTGVNPGGLVYEQFF. The CDR3 region has the DNA TGTGCCACCAGTGATAAGACAGGGGTAAACCCGGGGGGCCTGGTCTATGAGCAGTTCTTC.

This clonotype was counted many times. The genes are TRBV7-9 and TRBJ2-2, with D perhaps being TRBD1 or TRBD2 (5 bases each). The germline V and J ends were trimmed by 5 bases and 7 bases, with 17 bases remaining between them. The CDR3 sequence is 15 residues long. Germline V gene data show CDR1 as SEHNR and CDR2 as FQNEAQ (reference sequence). The CDR3 here is CASSQTSGRGGELFF. CDR3 sequence (DNA): TGTGCCAGCAGCCAAACCTCAGGGAGAGGCGGGGAGCTGTTTTTT.

This clonotype was recorded many times. V usage is TRBV27 and J usage is TRBJ2-1; D is unresolved. Germline V gives CDR1 MNHEY, CDR2 SMNVEV (reference sequence). The CDR3 loop spans 17 amino acids. Trimming took 3 bases from V and 8 from J, leaving 23 bases between them. The CDR3 reads CASSFFQLPKGVDEQFF. As DNA, the CDR3 is TGTGCCAGCAGTTTCTTCCAACTCCCCAAGGGTGTGGATGAGCAGTTCTTC.

This clonotype was seen repeatedly, ten times or more. The V and J genes are TRBV7-9 and TRBJ2-5; D remains ambiguous. V lost 1 base to trimming and J lost 1 base, with 7 bases between them. Germline assignment: CDR1 SEHNR and CDR2 FQNEAQ (reference sequence). CDR3 length: 14 residues. In DNA, the CDR3 is TGTGCCAGCAGCTTAGACTCGACCCAAGAGACCCAGTACTTC. Protein: CASSLDSTQETQYF.

The table lists this clonotype with many counts. The genes are TRBV29-1 and TRBJ1-2; 11 bases align to TRBD1. From germline, CDR1 is SQVTM and CDR2 ANQGSEA. The junction had 6 bases not matched to a gene; V was cut back by 4 bases and J by 8 bases. This CDR3 has 13 amino acids. CDR3: CSVARTGGRGYTF. The DNA of the CDR3 is TGCAGCGTTGCAAGGACAGGGGGCAGAGGCTACACCTTC.

This clonotype was recorded many times. CDR3 sequence reads: CASSLSTLAGLYEQYF. Written as DNA, the CDR3 is TGTGCCAGCAGTTTATCTACCCTAGCGGGGCTCTACGAGCAGTACTTC. The gene calls are TRBV28 and TRBJ2-7, with 9 positions matching TRBD2. V lost 1 base to trimming and J lost 3 bases; unmatched junction nucleotides: 7. This CDR3 has 16 residues. The V gene's germline CDR1 is MDHEN and CDR2 SYDVKM.

This clonotype has at least ten counts. The V and J genes are TRBV7-9 and TRBJ1-3; D perhaps matches TRBD1 (6 bases). The CDR3 contains 16 residues. Germline CDR1 is SEHNR and CDR2 is FQNEAQ (reference sequence). The V gene lost 3 bases and the J gene lost 3 bases, with 15 bases spanning the gap. The CDR3 loop is CASSLKAGVDGNTIYF. Here the CDR3 DNA reads TGTGCCAGCAGCTTGAAGGCAGGGGTGGATGGAAACACCATATATTTT.

This clonotype occurred a few times. V gene TRBV20-1 combines with J gene TRBJ2-7; D might be TRBD1 or TRBD2, each matching 5 bases. This CDR3 region has 15 residues. The ends were cut back, 5 bases at V and 6 bases at J, with 23 bases in the middle. From germline, CDR1 is DFQATT and CDR2 SNEGSKA (reference sequence). The CDR3 is CSASPRGRLFSEQYF. DNA for the CDR3: TGCAGTGCTTCCCCTCGGGGCCGGCTCTTCTCCGAGCAGTACTTC.

This clonotype was seen ten or more times. The chain joins TRBV28 to TRBJ1-1; no firm D call. Germline loops: CDR1 MDHEN, CDR2 SYDVKM. The CDR3 extends over 11 amino acids. Trimming cost V 7 bases and J 2 bases, with 5 bases left between them. The CDR3 DNA reads as TGTGCCAGCAAACTCAACACTGAAGCTTTCTTT. This codes for CASKLNTEAFF.

The chain uses TRBV20-1 and TRBJ1-1; D remains ambiguous. The CDR3 has 12 residues. Per germline, CDR1 DFQATT and CDR2 SNEGSKA (reference sequence). With 6 bases removed from V and 1 base from J, the gap between germline ends came to 9 bases. The CDR3 loop reads CSAIHPNTEAFF. The CDR3 DNA reads TGCAGTGCCATACACCCGAACACTGAAGCTTTCTTT.

This clonotype was counted many times. The chain carries TRBV2 and TRBJ2-2; 8 nucleotides match TRBD1. The germline V gene has CDR1 SNHLY and CDR2 FYNNEI. The CDR3 totals 18 residues. With 2 bases clipped from V and 5 bases from J, the junction kept 13 bases outside the gene matches. The CDR3 is CASSEPPSRGLFTGELFF. CDR3 bases: TGTGCCAGCAGTGAACCGCCCTCCAGGGGGCTTTTTACCGGGGAGCTGTTTTTT.

This clonotype was seen at least ten times. V and J are TRBV28 and TRBJ2-3; weak D call: TRBD1 (6 bases). V lost 4 bases and J 4 bases, leaving 18 bases between the germline ends. The CDR3 loop spans 16 amino acids. Germline loops: CDR1 MDHEN, CDR2 SYDVKM. The CDR3 here is CASSSFTGKGSDTQYF. CDR3 DNA sequence: TGTGCCAGCAGTTCCTTTACAGGGAAGGGATCAGATACGCAGTATTTT.

In its sample, this clonotype was seen many times. The rearrangement joins TRBV12-3 or TRBV12-4 to TRBJ1-4, with D possibly being TRBD1 (5 bases). V lost 6 bases and J 0 bases, leaving 14 bases between the germline ends. The CDR3 is 16 amino acids. The CDR3 region has the DNA TGTGCCAGCAGGAGCACAGGTTTTCCAACTAATGAAAAACTGTTTTTT. Translating gives CASRSTGFPTNEKLFF.

This clonotype was counted at least ten times. This sequence joins TRBV7-2 and TRBJ2-3; perhaps TRBD1 as D (5 bases). CDR3 length equals 17 residues. Trimming took 1 base from V and 3 from J, leaving 17 bases between them. CDR1 and CDR2 (germline): SGHTA, FQGNSA. CDR3 DNA sequence: TGTGCCAGCAGCTTAGTCAGGGCATCATTTGGTACAGATACGCAGTATTTT. It is translated as CASSLVRASFGTDTQYF. Full variable domain (rest looked up from reference TRBV7-2 and TRBJ2-3): GAGVSQSPSNKVTEKGKDVELRCDPISGHTALYWYRQSLGQGLEFLIYFQGNSAPDKSGLPSDRFSAERTGGSVSTLTIQRTQQEDSAVYLCASSLVRASFGTDTQYFGPGTRLTVL.

This clonotype was counted only a few times. The chain links TRBV28 to TRBJ2-2; TRBD1 matches at 12 bases. The CDR3 has 16 amino acids. The V gene end was trimmed by 5 bases and the J gene end by 4 bases; junction bases not matched to a gene: 5. Germline loops: CDR1 MDHEN, CDR2 SYDVKM. The CDR3 sequence is CASSARDRGPTGELFF. The CDR3 bases are TGTGCCAGCAGTGCTAGGGACAGGGGGCCCACCGGGGAGCTGTTTTTT. The whole variable domain, filled in from reference TRBV28 and TRBJ2-2, reads DVKVTQSSRYLVKRTGEKVFLECVQDMDHENMFWYRQDPGLGLRLIYFSYDVKMKEKGDIPEGYSVSREKKERFSLILESASTNQTSMYLCASSARDRGPTGELFFGEGSRLTVL.

Ten or more counts support this clonotype. V and J are TRBV5-6 and TRBJ2-7, with 10 bases identical to TRBD2. Germline V gene lookup returns CDR1 SGHDT and CDR2 YYEEEE. The V and J ends lost 2 bases and 4 bases, in that order; junction bases with no gene match: 6. The CDR3 consists of 15 residues. The CDR3 is CASSFPSGGNYEQYF. The CDR3 nucleotides read TGTGCCAGCAGCTTCCCTAGCGGGGGTAATTACGAGCAGTACTTC.

This clonotype was counted at least ten times. This chain connects TRBV11-2 to TRBJ2-3; 10 bases agree with TRBD2. From germline, CDR1 is SGHAT and CDR2 FQNNGV. The CDR3 sequence is 16 residues long. J lost 2 bases, V lost 3 bases, and 5 bases had no gene match. This CDR3 is CASSFGLADPTDTQYF. The CDR3 DNA sequence: TGTGCCAGCAGCTTCGGACTAGCGGACCCCACAGATACGCAGTATTTT.

There are many counts of this clonotype. The chain employs TRBV7-8 and TRBJ2-5; the D gene is possibly TRBD1 (5 bases). The V gene lost 0 bases and the J gene lost 1 base, with 12 bases spanning the gap. Germline-derived CDR1 and CDR2 are SGHVS and FQNEAQ. This CDR3 comprises 16 residues. CDR3 nucleotide sequence: TGTGCCAGCAGCTTAGCGGCAGGGCGTCTCCAAGAGACCCAGTACTTC. It yields the protein CASSLAAGRLQETQYF.

This clonotype was recorded a few times. The V gene is TRBV4-3, the J gene TRBJ2-1, with TRBD2 matching 13 bases. V was pared by 0 bases and J by 9 bases, with 8 bases of the junction left unmatched. Germline V gene lookup returns CDR1 LGHNA and CDR2 YSLEER. The CDR3 covers 17 residues. The CDR3 protein is CASSQESPGLAGSEQFF. The CDR3 DNA is TGCGCCAGCAGCCAAGAAAGCCCGGGACTAGCGGGATCTGAGCAGTTCTTC.

This clonotype appeared many times. The genes are TRBV5-6 and TRBJ2-1; D remains ambiguous. The CDR3 length is 13 residues. CDR1 is SGHDT, CDR2 YYEEEE, per germline. V was cut by 3 bases and J by 9 bases, with 13 bases left in between. The CDR3 sequence is CASSSEQFGEQFF. The CDR3 region has the DNA TGTGCCAGCAGCTCCGAACAATTTGGTGAGCAGTTCTTC.

This clonotype has a count of ten or more. This chain connects TRBV28 to TRBJ2-7, with 16 nucleotides matching TRBD2. The CDR3 has 16 residues. Germline CDR1 MDHEN, CDR2 SYDVKM. V lost 6 bases to trimming and J lost 4 bases; unmatched junction nucleotides: 6. The CDR3 nucleotides are TGTGCCAGCAGCGTCGGGGGACTAGCGGGAGGGTACGAGCAGTACTTC. Residues: CASSVGGLAGGYEQYF. The variable domain in full, completed from reference TRBV28 and TRBJ2-7, reads DVKVTQSSRYLVKRTGEKVFLECVQDMDHENMFWYRQDPGLGLRLIYFSYDVKMKEKGDIPEGYSVSREKKERFSLILESASTNQTSMYLCASSVGGLAGGYEQYFGPGTRLTVT.

This clonotype came up many times. This chain joins TRBV6-5 and TRBJ2-2; TRBD2 is a possible D gene (6 bases). Germline V CDR1 and CDR2: MNHEY, SVGAGI. CDR3 size: 16 residues. Trimming shortened V by 0 bases and J by 2 bases, and 10 bases separated the two germline ends. The CDR3, as DNA: TGTGCCAGCAGTTACTCGATAGCGGTTAACACCGGGGAGCTGTTTTTT. Its protein is CASSYSIAVNTGELFF.

V and J are TRBV9 and TRBJ2-3; possibly TRBD1 for D (6 bases). CDR1 is SGDLS, CDR2 YYNGEE, per germline. The CDR3 runs 14 residues. The V and J ends lost 3 bases and 2 bases respectively, with 10 bases between them. In nucleotides, the CDR3 is TGTGCCAGCAGCGCGGACAGAAACACAGATACGCAGTATTTT. Its protein product is CASSADRNTDTQYF.